This entry describes one T cell receptor beta chain. In the authors' methods: Nucleated cell counts were estimated from reference gene primer amplification. TCRdb's copy holds only in-frame clones and misses some; the assay was immunoSEQ multiplex PCR. V and J calls and clone size follow that table, whereas D and trimming were derived from the DNA. The table records 200,000 to 250,000 clones, about 78% of them present only once. CDR3 length equals 16 residues. Germline V gene sequence: CDR1 SGHTA, CDR2 FQGNSA. After removal of 5 bases from V and 0 bases from J, the junction contained 3 bases not matched to a gene. This entry comes from a study of blood T cell repertoires in COVID-19. Study overall: Donors in the United States, Italy and Spain gave samples during acute or convalescent COVID-19. The cDNA or gDNA used as material had been derived from T cells, B-cell-depleted T cells, or PBMCs.

The specimen sequenced was peripheral blood. The source is a woman aged 70-85 years with acute or convalescent COVID-19. The chain carries TRBV7-2 and TRBJ2-3; TRBD2 aligns across 12 bases. This CDR3 reads CASSVLAGGSTDTQYF. In DNA, the CDR3 is TGTGCCAGCAGCGTACTAGCGGGGGGTAGCACAGATACGCAGTATTTT. The full variable domain, completed using reference TRBV7-2 and TRBJ2-3, is GAGVSQSPSNKVTEKGKDVELRCDPISGHTALYWYRQSLGQGLEFLIYFQGNSAPDKSGLPSDRFSAERTGGSVSTLTIQRTQQEDSAVYLCASSVLAGGSTDTQYFGPGTRLTVL.